Below are 17 T cell receptor beta chains sequenced from a single sample in a study of blood T cell repertoires in COVID-19. This table comes from immunoSEQ multiplex PCR, and its TCRdb copy is limited to in-frame clones, with some not included. The table lists 390,000 or so clones, roughly four fifths of them singletons. The sequenced sample consisted of PBMCs or T cells enriched from blood (not recorded which). Receptors were obtained from a woman between 45 and 60 years old who had recovered from COVID-19.

The chain joins TRBV19 to TRBJ2-5, with TRBD2 matching 8 bases. Trimming took 2 bases from V and 4 from J; bases not matched to a gene: 9. Germline V gene lookup returns CDR1 LNHDA and CDR2 SQIVND (reference sequence). This CDR3 has 16 residues. CDR3 sequence: CASSISGSRVGETQYF. As DNA, the CDR3 is TGTGCCAGTAGTATAAGCGGGAGTAGGGTAGGAGAGACCCAGTACTTC.

V usage is TRBV7-8 and J usage is TRBJ1-2; D gene uncertain. The CDR3 runs 17 residues. V was clipped by 1 base and J by 0 bases, with 15 bases between them. CDR1 is SGHVS, CDR2 FQNEAQ, per germline. CDR3: CASSLGNTIYSNYGYTF. The CDR3 coding sequence is TGTGCCAGCAGCTTAGGCAATACTATTTATTCTAACTATGGCTACACCTTC.

This clone appeared a few times. CDR3: CASMRERGTYEQYF. The DNA of the CDR3 is TGTGCCAGCATGAGGGAAAGGGGGACCTACGAGCAGTACTTC. This chain uses TRBV2 with TRBJ2-7; TRBD1 is a possible D gene (6 bases). Germline V gene sequence: CDR1 SNHLY, CDR2 FYNNEI. CDR3 length equals 14 residues. Trimming pared 7 bases from V and 2 bases from J, leaving 15 bases between.

The V call is TRBV5-4, the J call TRBJ2-1, with 10 nucleotides matching TRBD2. The CDR3 is 16 residues long. CDR1 is SGHNT and CDR2 is YYREEE in the germline V gene (reference sequence). Trimming removed 4 bases from V and 12 bases from J; junction bases left unmatched: 16. CDR3 coding DNA: TGTGCCAGCAGCAAAGGGGGCGGTCTAGCGGGGGTCGGGCAGTTCTTC. Protein: CASSKGGGLAGVGQFF. Full variable domain (missing parts from reference TRBV5-4 and TRBJ2-1): ETGVTQSPTHLIKTRGQQVTLRCSSQSGHNTVSWYQQALGQGPQFIFQYYREEENGRGNFPPRFSGLQFPNYSSELNVNALELDDSALYLCASSKGGGLAGVGQFFGPGTRLTVL.

The V gene is TRBV19, the J gene TRBJ2-6; D unclear. V was shortened by 1 base and J by 3 bases, with 7 bases between the two germline ends. From germline, CDR1 is LNHDA and CDR2 SQIVND (reference sequence). The CDR3 is made up of 15 amino acids. The CDR3 region is CASSIVRVGANVLTF. CDR3 in DNA: TGTGCCAGTAGTATAGTCCGGGTTGGGGCCAACGTCCTGACTTTC.

V usage is TRBV28 and J usage is TRBJ2-5; maybe TRBD2 (7 bases). V was shortened by 2 bases and J by 2 bases, with 21 bases between the two germline ends. Germline V gene data show CDR1 as MDHEN and CDR2 as SYDVKM. This CDR3 has 18 residues. The DNA for the CDR3 is TGTGCCAGCAGTTTAGACCAAACGCGCGGGGGCCCGCAAGAGACCCAGTACTTC. Encoded protein: CASSLDQTRGGPQETQYF.

The J gene is TRBJ2-7, the V gene TRBV13, with a possible D match to TRBD1 (5 bases). V was trimmed by 5 bases and J by 2 bases, leaving 22 bases between them. Germline CDR1 reads PRHDT; CDR2 reads FYEKMQ (reference sequence). The CDR3 spans 17 residues. CDR3 DNA: TGTGCCAGCAGCGAGCCCCACCGTGGGGCCGGGCCCTACGAGCAGTACTTC. Its protein is CASSEPHRGAGPYEQYF.

The chain joins TRBV30 to TRBJ2-1; 13 bases are shared with TRBD2. The J segment lost 0 bases and the V segment lost 4 bases, leaving 15 bases of the junction unmatched. Germline values: CDR1 GTSNPN, CDR2 SVGIG (reference sequence). The CDR3 totals 20 residues. The CDR3 DNA sequence: TGTGCCTGGATTAGGGGGACCGGGACTAGCGGGAAGAGCTCCTACAATGAGCAGTTCTTC. It translates to CAWIRGTGTSGKSSYNEQFF.

This chain connects TRBV7-2 to TRBJ1-2, with TRBD1 matching 8 bases. Germline lookup yields CDR1 SGHTA and CDR2 FQGNSA. V dropped 0 bases and J dropped 0; count of bases not matched to a gene: 6. There are 17 residues in the CDR3. The CDR3 loop is CASSLAAGTGTNYGYTF. CDR3 DNA sequence: TGTGCCAGCAGCTTAGCCGCCGGGACAGGCACTAACTATGGCTACACCTTC.

This chain links TRBV29-1 with TRBJ2-7; a weak D match, TRBD2 (5 bases). The CDR3 consists of 13 residues. Trimming removed 3 bases from V and 0 bases from J, with 9 bases in between. Germline CDR1 reads SQVTM; CDR2 reads ANQGSEA. The CDR3 coding sequence is TGCAGCGTTGATGGGGAGAACTCCTACGAGCAGTACTTC. It translates to CSVDGENSYEQYF.

The chain combines TRBV20-1 with TRBJ1-2; tentative D call: TRBD1 (5 bases). From germline, CDR1 is DFQATT and CDR2 SNEGSKA (reference sequence). The CDR3 has 10 amino acids. V was clipped by 7 bases and J by 10 bases, with 13 bases between them. The CDR3 here is CSGEGRDYTF. In DNA, the CDR3 is TGCAGTGGTGAGGGGCGGGACTACACCTTC.

The chain couples TRBV12-3 or TRBV12-4 to TRBJ1-6; 8 bases agree with TRBD1. The junction had 6 bases not matched to a gene; V was cut back by 5 bases and J by 12 bases. The CDR3 runs 13 residues. CDR3: CASSLTGGVPLHF. CDR3 coding DNA: TGTGCCAGCAGTCTTACAGGGGGGGTACCCCTCCACTTT.

Remarks on this clone: This same CDR3 is encoded by further DNA sequences in the sample. V gene TRBV30 combines with J gene TRBJ2-1, with TRBD2 matching 8 bases. This CDR3 region has 14 residues. Germline trimming cut 2 bases from V and 3 bases from J; bases unmatched to any gene: 3. In germline, CDR1 is GTSNPN, CDR2 SVGIG (reference sequence). The DNA of the CDR3 is TGTGCCTGGAGTCGAACTAGCGGCTACAATGAGCAGTTCTTC. Residues: CAWSRTSGYNEQFF.

The rearrangement joins TRBV18 to TRBJ2-5; 9 bases are shared with TRBD1. CDR1 and CDR2 (germline): KGHSH, LQKENI. The CDR3 length is 14 residues. The V and J ends lost 4 bases and 4 bases, in that order; junction bases with no gene match: 4. Written as DNA, the CDR3 is TGTGCCAGCTCACTAAGGACAGGGGTAGAGACCCAGTACTTC. It yields the protein CASSLRTGVETQYF.

This chain joins TRBV27 and TRBJ2-7, with D possibly TRBD1 on 5 matching bases. Germline CDR1 MNHEY, CDR2 SMNVEV (reference sequence). There are 14 residues in the CDR3. Deletions cut 0 bases from V and 5 bases from J, with 11 bases between. The CDR3 spells CASSLSRGSHEQYF. The CDR3 DNA sequence: TGTGCCAGCAGTTTATCAAGGGGATCCCACGAGCAGTACTTC.

This sequence joins TRBV6-5 and TRBJ1-5, with 11 nucleotides matching TRBD1. V shed 2 bases, J shed 7 bases, and the junction held 1 base outside the gene matches. There are 14 residues in the CDR3. The germline V gene encodes CDR1 MNHEY and CDR2 SVGAGI. This CDR3 reads CASSYRTGGQPQHF. The CDR3, as DNA: TGTGCCAGCAGTTACCGGACAGGGGGCCAGCCCCAGCATTTT.

This chain joins TRBV7-2 and TRBJ1-2, with TRBD1 matching 7 bases. V lost 1 base to trimming and J lost 5 bases; unmatched junction nucleotides: 7. Germline CDR1 and CDR2: SGHTA and FQGNSA. The CDR3 is made up of 15 amino acids. CDR3 protein: CASSLGQGVVYGYTF. The CDR3 DNA reads as TGTGCCAGCAGCTTAGGCCAGGGGGTCGTATATGGCTACACCTTC. Full variable domain (missing parts from reference TRBV7-2 and TRBJ1-2): GAGVSQSPSNKVTEKGKDVELRCDPISGHTALYWYRQSLGQGLEFLIYFQGNSAPDKSGLPSDRFSAERTGGSVSTLTIQRTQQEDSAVYLCASSLGQGVVYGYTFGSGTRLTVV.